This T cell receptor (beta chain) was identified in a study of T-cell reconstitution after alpha-beta-depleted transplantation in children. Unique molecular identifiers were used in preparing the TCRbeta library. TCRdb reanalysed the PCR reads using MiXCR and keeps one entry per CDR3 protein. The sample yields 100,000 or so distinct CDR3 sequences, about 6% seen once. This CDR3 has 13 amino acids. V dropped 1 base and J dropped 6; count of bases not matched to a gene: 1. Germline CDR1 is SGHVS and CDR2 is FQNEAQ. This clonotype was recorded at least ten times. Its matching antigen is unknown. The study's findings and limits: Diversity and T-cell counts at one year after transplant derived mostly from new T cells.

The input for sequencing was PBMCs, mostly from graft donor cells, taken 60 days after TCRalphabeta/CD19-depleted stem cell transplant. The chain joins TRBV7-8 to TRBJ2-7, with 9 bases aligning to TRBD1. This clonotype was sampled from a female patient younger than 10 who had a stem cell transplant for Fanconi anemia, so the T cells may come from the graft donor. The CDR3 loop reads CASSLGGQGEQYF. The CDR3 DNA reads TGTGCCAGCAGCTTAGGGGGACAGGGCGAGCAGTACTTC.